The rows below give T cell receptor beta chains drawn from one sample of a study of T cell clones after liver transplantation. Repertoires were generated with immunoSEQ multiplex PCR, while TCRdb's copy carries only in-frame clones and drops some. This table holds more than 95,000 clones, 90% found once. Sequences were derived from CD4+ T cells from blood, sampled 12 months after liver transplant. The source is a human patient who received a liver transplant. Certain T cells may be donor cells from the graft. Both conserved end residues are part of each CDR3. A D gene is named only where the DNA matches it firmly. Expanded clones are given a class, and other clones once, few, many or no size at all.

j_call v_call clone_size d_call cdr3_aa cdr3_nt
TRBJ2-7 TRBV20-1 NA NA CSALTGYEQYF TGCAGTGCTCTAACAGGCTACGAGCAGTACTTC
TRBJ2-5 TRBV18 once TRBD2 CASSQSSGAMQETQYF TGTGCCAGCTCACAATCTAGCGGAGCCATGCAAGAGACCCAGTACTTC
TRBJ1-1 TRBV2 few TRBD1 CASGNRGAEAFF TGTGCCAGCGGCAACAGGGGCGCTGAAGCTTTCTTT
TRBJ1-3 TRBV11-3 NA NA CASSGARGSGNTIYF TGTGCCAGCAGCGGGGCCCGCGGCTCTGGAAACACCATATATTTT
TRBJ1-3 TRBV19 few NA CASSLHRDSGNTIYF TGTGCCAGTAGTCTCCACAGGGACTCTGGAAACACCATATATTTT
TRBJ2-7 TRBV6-1 NA TRBD2 CASARVGGSLDEQYF TGTGCCAGCGCCCGTGTTGGCGGGAGTCTCGACGAGCAGTACTTC
TRBJ2-7 TRBV2 NA TRBD2 CASSPGTSNNEQYF TGTGCCAGCAGCCCCGGGACTAGCAATAACGAGCAGTACTTC
TRBJ2-5 TRBV9 NA TRBD2 CASSQTRLAGDQETQYF TGTGCCAGCAGCCAAACGAGGCTAGCGGGGGACCAAGAGACCCAGTACTTC
TRBJ2-7 TRBV11-2 NA TRBD2 CATSGLAGIEQYF TGTGCCACCTCGGGACTAGCGGGAATCGAGCAGTACTTC
TRBJ2-1 TRBV5-1 NA TRBD2 CASQLNSGSSYNEQFF TGCGCCAGCCAGTTAAATAGCGGGAGCAGCTACAATGAGCAGTTCTTC
TRBJ2-3 TRBV4-1 NA TRBD2 CASSQEASGRDTQYF TGCGCCAGCAGCCAAGAGGCTAGCGGGAGGGATACGCAGTATTTT
TRBJ2-7 TRBV10-3 NA NA CAISESKGRLGYEQYF TGTGCCATCAGTGAGTCGAAGGGACGGCTGGGGTACGAGCAGTACTTC